The source of this T cell receptor (beta chain) is a study of Graves' ophthalmopathy and Graves' hyperthyroidism. CDR3 regions of TCR beta were amplified from RNA transcripts. An opening RT-PCR round employed HTBI primers and preceded a second-round multiplex PCR. TCRdb used MiXCR to reprocess the multiplex PCR reads, holding one entry per CDR3 protein. In the table there are about 700,000 distinct CDR3 sequences, approximately 40% of which are singletons. Trimming cost V 4 bases and J 0 bases; bases outside gene matches: 2. From germline, CDR1 is DFQATT and CDR2 SNEGSKA (reference sequence). The CDR3 is made up of 13 amino acids. A volume of approximately 10 ml of fresh peripheral blood supplied the PBMCs. At least ten counts were recorded for this clonotype.

The genes are TRBV20-1 and TRBJ2-7; 8 bases match TRBD2. Material: peripheral blood. The clonotype was recovered from an adult man with Graves' ophthalmopathy. The CDR3 loop reads CSATGTSSYEQYF. The CDR3 region has the DNA TGCAGTGCTACCGGGACTAGCTCCTACGAGCAGTACTTC.